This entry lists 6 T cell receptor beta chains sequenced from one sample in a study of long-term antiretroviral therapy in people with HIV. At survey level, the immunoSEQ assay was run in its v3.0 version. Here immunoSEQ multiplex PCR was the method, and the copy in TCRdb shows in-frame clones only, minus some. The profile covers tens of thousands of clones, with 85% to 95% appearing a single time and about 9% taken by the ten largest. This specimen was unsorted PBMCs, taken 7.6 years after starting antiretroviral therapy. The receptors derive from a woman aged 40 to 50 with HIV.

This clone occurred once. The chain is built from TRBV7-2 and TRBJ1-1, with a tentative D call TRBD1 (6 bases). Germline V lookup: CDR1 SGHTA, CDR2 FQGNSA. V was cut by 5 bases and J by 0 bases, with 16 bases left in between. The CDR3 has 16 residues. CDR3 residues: CASSKRMRGMNTEAFF. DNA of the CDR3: TGTGCCAGCAGCAAGAGAATGAGGGGGATGAACACTGAAGCTTTCTTT.

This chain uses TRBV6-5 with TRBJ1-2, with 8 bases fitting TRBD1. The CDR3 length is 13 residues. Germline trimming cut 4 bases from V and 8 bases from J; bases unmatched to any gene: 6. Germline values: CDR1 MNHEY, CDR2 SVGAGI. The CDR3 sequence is CASSSQGAGGYTF. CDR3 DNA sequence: TGTGCCAGCAGTTCTCAGGGGGCGGGGGGCTACACCTTC.

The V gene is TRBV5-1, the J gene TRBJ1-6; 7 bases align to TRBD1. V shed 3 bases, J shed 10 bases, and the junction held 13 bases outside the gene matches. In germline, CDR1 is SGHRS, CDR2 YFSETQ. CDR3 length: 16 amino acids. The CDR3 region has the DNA TGCGCCAGCAGCTCGGGAGGGGACAGCCGGACGTCACCCCTCCACTTT. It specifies CASSSGGDSRTSPLHF.

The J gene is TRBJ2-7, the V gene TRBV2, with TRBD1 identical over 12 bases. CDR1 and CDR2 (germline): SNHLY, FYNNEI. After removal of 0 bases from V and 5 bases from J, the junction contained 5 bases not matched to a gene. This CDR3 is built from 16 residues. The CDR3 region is CASSEALGTGGHEQYF. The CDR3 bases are TGTGCCAGCAGTGAAGCGCTTGGGACAGGGGGCCACGAGCAGTACTTC. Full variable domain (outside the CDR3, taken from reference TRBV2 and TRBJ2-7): EPEVTQTPSHQVTQMGQEVILRCVPISNHLYFYWYRQILGQKVEFLVSFYNNEISEKSEIFDDQFSVERPDGSNFTLKIRSTKLEDSAMYFCASSEALGTGGHEQYFGPGTRLTVT.

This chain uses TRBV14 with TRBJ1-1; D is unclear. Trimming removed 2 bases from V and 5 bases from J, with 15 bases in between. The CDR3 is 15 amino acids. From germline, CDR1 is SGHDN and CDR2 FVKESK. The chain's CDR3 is CASSQSVFLGTEAFF. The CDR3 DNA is TGTGCCAGCAGCCAAAGCGTTTTCTTGGGGACTGAAGCTTTCTTT.

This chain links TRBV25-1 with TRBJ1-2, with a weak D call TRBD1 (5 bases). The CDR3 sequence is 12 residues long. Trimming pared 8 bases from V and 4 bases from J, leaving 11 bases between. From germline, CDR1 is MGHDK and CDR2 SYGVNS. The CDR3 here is CASQRGFYGYTF. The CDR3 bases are TGTGCCAGCCAACGGGGGTTCTATGGCTACACCTTC.